The sequence of this T cell receptor beta chain was determined in a study of CD8+ T cells in alopecia areata. Study details: For 6 to 18 months, tofacitinib was taken, and 6 months off drug followed.

The germline V gene has CDR1 LGHNA and CDR2 YSLEER. Between the trimmed V and J ends, which lost 0 bases and 2 bases, there was a span of 17 bases. The length of the CDR3 is 17 residues. The sequencing template was cDNA reverse transcribed from extracted RNA. Clones were read by immunoSEQ multiplex PCR, and TCRdb kept only the in-frame ones, dropping some. The sample lists approximately 150,000 clones; 40% to 55% were seen once. The TCR comes from a human donor with alopecia areata. This rearrangement joins TRBV4-3 to TRBJ2-7; D may be TRBD2 (6 bases). Sequenced here: CD4+ T cells sorted from blood, sampled at week 0. The CDR3 region has the DNA TGCGCCAGCAGCCAAGAAGTCGGACTACACCTTACCTACGAGCAGTACTTC. This codes for CASSQEVGLHLTYEQYF.